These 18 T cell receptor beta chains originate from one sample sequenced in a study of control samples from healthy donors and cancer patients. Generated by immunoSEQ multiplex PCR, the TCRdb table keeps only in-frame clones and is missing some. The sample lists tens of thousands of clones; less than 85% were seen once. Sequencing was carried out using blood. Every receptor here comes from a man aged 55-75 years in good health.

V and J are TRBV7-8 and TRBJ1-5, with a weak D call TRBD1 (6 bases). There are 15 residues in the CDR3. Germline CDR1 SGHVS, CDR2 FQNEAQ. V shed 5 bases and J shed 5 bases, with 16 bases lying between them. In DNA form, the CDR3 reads TGTGCCAGCAGCCCCGATGGGGGCGTCGATCAGCCCCAGCATTTT. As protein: CASSPDGGVDQPQHF. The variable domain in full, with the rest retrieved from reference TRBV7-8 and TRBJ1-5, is GAGVSQSPRYKVAKRGQDVALRCDPISGHVSLFWYQQALGQGPEFLTYFQNEAQLDKSGLPSDRFFAERPEGSVSTLKIQRTQQEDSAVYLCASSPDGGVDQPQHFGDGTRLSIL.

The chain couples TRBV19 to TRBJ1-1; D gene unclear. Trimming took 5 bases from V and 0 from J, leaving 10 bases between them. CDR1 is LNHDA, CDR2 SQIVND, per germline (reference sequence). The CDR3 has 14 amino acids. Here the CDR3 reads CASSPWAVNTEAFF. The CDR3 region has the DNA TGTGCCAGTAGTCCCTGGGCGGTGAACACTGAAGCTTTCTTT.

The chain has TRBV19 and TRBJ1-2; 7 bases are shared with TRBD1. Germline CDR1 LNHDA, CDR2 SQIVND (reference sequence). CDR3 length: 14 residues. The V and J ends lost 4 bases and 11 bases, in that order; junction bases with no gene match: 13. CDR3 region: CASSTARQGARYTF. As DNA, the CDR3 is TGTGCCAGTAGTACCGCCCGACAGGGTGCGAGATACACCTTC. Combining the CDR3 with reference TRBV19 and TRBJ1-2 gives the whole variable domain DGGITQSPKYLFRKEGQNVTLSCEQNLNHDAMYWYRQDPGQGLRLIYYSQIVNDFQKGDIAEGYSVSREKKESFPLTVTSAQKNPTAFYLCASSTARQGARYTFGSGTRLTVV.

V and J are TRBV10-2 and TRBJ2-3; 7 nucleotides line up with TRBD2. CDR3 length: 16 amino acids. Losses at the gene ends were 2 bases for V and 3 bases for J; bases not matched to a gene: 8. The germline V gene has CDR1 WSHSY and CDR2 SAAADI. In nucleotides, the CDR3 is TGCGCCAGCAGTGAGCCCCTCGGGGGGAGAACAGATACGCAGTATTTT. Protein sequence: CASSEPLGGRTDTQYF.

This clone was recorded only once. Here the CDR3 reads CASSFATAYQETQYF. The CDR3 DNA reads as TGTGCCAGCAGCTTCGCAACCGCGTACCAAGAGACCCAGTACTTC. J is TRBJ2-5 and V is TRBV7-2; no reliable D call. CDR1 and CDR2 from the germline V gene are SGHTA and FQGNSA. CDR3 size: 15 residues. With 3 bases removed from V and 0 bases from J, the gap between germline ends came to 11 bases.

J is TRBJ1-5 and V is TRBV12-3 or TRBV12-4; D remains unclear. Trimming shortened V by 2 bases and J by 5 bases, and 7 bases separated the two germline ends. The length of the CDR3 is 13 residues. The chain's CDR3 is CASSLNRYQPQHF. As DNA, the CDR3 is TGTGCCAGCAGTTTAAACCGTTATCAGCCCCAGCATTTT.

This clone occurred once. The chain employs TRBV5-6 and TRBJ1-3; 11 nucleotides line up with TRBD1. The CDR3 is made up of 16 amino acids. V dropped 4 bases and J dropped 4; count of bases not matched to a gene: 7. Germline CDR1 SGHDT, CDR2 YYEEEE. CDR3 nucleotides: TGTGCCAGCAGCCCAGGACAGGGGGCGGTCGGAAACACCATATATTTT. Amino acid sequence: CASSPGQGAVGNTIYF.

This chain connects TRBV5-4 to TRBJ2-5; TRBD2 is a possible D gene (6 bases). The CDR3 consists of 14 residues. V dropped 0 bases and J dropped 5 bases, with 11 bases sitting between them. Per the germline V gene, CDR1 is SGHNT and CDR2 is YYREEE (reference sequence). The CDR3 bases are TGTGCCAGCAGCTTGGCCGCAGGGAGGGAGACCCAGTACTTC. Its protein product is CASSLAAGRETQYF.

In DNA, the CDR3 is TGCGCCAGCAGCCAAGATCCTGACTCTGGAAACACCATATATTTT. Protein sequence: CASSQDPDSGNTIYF. The chain has TRBV4-3 and TRBJ1-3; D ambiguous. Trimming cost V 0 bases and J 0 bases, with 6 bases left between them. The germline V gene encodes CDR1 LGHNA and CDR2 YSLEER. The CDR3 is 15 residues long.

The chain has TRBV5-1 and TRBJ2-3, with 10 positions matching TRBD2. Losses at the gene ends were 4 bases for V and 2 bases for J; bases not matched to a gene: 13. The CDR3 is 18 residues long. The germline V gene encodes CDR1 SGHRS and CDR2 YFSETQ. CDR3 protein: CASSRQGASGGTTDTQYF. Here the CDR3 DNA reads TGCGCCAGCAGCCGCCAGGGGGCTAGCGGGGGTACCACAGATACGCAGTATTTT.

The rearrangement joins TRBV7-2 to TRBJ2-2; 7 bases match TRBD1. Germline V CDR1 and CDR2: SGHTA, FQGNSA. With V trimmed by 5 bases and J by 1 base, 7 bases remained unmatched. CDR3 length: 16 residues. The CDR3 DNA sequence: TGTGCCAGCAGCCGGGGACAGCTCGGGAACACCGGGGAGCTGTTTTTT. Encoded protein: CASSRGQLGNTGELFF.

CDR3 protein: CATSRDRSGIQGNTIYF. DNA of the CDR3: TGTGCCACCAGCAGAGATCGGTCGGGGATTCAGGGAAACACCATATATTTT. The rearrangement uses TRBV15 and TRBJ1-3; D ambiguous. V dropped 0 bases and J dropped 4 bases, with 16 bases sitting between them. This CDR3 comprises 17 residues. The germline gives CDR1 LNHNV, CDR2 YYDKDF (reference sequence).

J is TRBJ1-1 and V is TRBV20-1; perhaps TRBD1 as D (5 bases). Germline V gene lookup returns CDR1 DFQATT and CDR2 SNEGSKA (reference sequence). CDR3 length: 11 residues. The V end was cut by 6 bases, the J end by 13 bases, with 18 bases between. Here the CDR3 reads CSAGGLLKGFF. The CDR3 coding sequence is TGCAGTGCGGGGGGACTCCTGAAGGGTTTCTTT.

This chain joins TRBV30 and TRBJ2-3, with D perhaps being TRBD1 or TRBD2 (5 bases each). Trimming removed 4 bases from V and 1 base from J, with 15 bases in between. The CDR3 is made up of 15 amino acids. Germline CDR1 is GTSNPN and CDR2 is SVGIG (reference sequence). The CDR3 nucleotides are TGTGCCTGGAACAGGTGGGGGTTCGGCACAGATACGCAGTATTTT. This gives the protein CAWNRWGFGTDTQYF.

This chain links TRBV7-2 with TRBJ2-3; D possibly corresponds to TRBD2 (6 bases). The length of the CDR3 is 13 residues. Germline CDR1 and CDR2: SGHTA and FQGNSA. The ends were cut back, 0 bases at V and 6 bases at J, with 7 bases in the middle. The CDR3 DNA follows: TGTGCCAGCAGCTTAGCGGGGAGGGATACGCAGTATTTT. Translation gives CASSLAGRDTQYF. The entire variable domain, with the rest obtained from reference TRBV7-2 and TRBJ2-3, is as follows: GAGVSQSPSNKVTEKGKDVELRCDPISGHTALYWYRQSLGQGLEFLIYFQGNSAPDKSGLPSDRFSAERTGGSVSTLTIQRTQQEDSAVYLCASSLAGRDTQYFGPGTRLTVL.

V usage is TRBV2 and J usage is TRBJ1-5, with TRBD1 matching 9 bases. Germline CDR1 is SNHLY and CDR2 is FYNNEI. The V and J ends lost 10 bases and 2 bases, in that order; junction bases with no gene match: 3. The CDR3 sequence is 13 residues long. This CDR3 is CATHRGRNQPQHF. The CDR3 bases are TGTGCCACTCACAGGGGGCGCAATCAGCCCCAGCATTTT.

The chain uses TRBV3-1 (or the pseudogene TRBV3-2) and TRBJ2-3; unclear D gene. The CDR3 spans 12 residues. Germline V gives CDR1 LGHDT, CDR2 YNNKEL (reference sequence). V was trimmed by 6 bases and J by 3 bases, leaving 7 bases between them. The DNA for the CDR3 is TGTGCCAGCAGGGATTATACAGATACGCAGTATTTT. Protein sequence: CASRDYTDTQYF.

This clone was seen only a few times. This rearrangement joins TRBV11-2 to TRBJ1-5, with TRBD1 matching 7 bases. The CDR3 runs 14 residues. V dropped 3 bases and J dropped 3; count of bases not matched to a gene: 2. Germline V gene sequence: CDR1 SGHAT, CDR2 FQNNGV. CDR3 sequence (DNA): TGTGCCAGCAGCTTGGGACAGAACAATCAGCCCCAGCATTTT. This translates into CASSLGQNNQPQHF.